The clone carrying this T cell receptor (beta chain) was seen more than once but under ten times. Its antigen is still unknown. An equimolar mix of two oligonucleotides served as the beta constant-region primer for TRBC1 and TRBC2. Four rounds of PCR amplified the ligated cDNA using nested alpha and beta constant-region primers plus SP2. TCRdb called the UMI-ligation and nested PCR reads again in MiXCR, with one record for every CDR3 protein. This table has more than 95,000 distinct CDR3 sequences, roughly 15% appearing once. Germline CDR1 and CDR2: MNHEY and SVGEGT. V shed 2 bases, J shed 5 bases, and the junction held 5 bases outside the gene matches. The CDR3 is made up of 15 amino acids. The data are from a study of naive and memory T cell subsets. Findings and limits, study-wide: In CD4 and CD8 cells, diversity dropped from naive through EMRA. Especially in CD8 cells, naive repertoires contained a few larger clonotypes, possibly CD45RA-re-expressing memory cells.

The specimen sequenced was naive CD8+ T cells from blood. The TCR originated in a human donor in good health. This chain joins TRBV6-2 or TRBV6-3 and TRBJ2-3; 9 bases are a match to TRBD2. The CDR3 protein is CASSYRGRAQDTQYF. DNA for the CDR3: TGTGCCAGCAGTTACCGCGGGAGGGCCCAAGATACGCAGTATTTT.